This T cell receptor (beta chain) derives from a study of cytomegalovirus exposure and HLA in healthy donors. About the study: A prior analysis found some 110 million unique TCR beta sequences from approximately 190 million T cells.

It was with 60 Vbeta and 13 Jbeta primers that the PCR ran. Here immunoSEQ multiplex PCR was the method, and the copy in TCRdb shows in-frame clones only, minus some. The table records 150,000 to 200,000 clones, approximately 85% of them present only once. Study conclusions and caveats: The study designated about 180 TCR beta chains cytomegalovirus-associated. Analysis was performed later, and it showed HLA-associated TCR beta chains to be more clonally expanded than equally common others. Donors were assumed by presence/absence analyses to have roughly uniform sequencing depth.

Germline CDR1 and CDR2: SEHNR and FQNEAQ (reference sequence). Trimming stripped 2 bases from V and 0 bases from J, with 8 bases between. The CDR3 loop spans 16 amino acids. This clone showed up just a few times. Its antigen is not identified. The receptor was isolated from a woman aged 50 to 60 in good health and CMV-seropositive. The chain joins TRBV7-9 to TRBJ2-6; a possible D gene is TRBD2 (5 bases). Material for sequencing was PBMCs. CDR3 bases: TGTGCCAGCAGCTTAAGCGGCAGCTCTGGGGCCAACGTCCTGACTTTC. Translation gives CASSLSGSSGANVLTF.